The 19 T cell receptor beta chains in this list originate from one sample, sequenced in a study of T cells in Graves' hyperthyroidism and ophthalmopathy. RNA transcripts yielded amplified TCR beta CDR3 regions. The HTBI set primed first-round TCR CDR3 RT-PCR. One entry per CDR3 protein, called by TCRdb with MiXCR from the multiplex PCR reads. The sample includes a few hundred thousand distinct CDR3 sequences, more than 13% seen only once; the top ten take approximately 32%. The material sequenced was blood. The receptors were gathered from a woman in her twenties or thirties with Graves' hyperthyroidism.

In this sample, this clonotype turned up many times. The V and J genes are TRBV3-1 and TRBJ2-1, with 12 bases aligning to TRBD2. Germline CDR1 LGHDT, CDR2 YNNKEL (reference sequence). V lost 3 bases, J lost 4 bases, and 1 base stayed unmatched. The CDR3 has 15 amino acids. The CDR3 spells CASSHGTSGYNEQFF. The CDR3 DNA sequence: TGTGCCAGCAGCCATGGGACTAGCGGGTACAATGAGCAGTTCTTC.

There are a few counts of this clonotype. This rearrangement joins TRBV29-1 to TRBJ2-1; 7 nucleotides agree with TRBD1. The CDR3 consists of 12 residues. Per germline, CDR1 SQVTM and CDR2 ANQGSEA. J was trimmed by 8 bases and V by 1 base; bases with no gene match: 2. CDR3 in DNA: TGCAGCGTTGAAGGAGGGGGCCATGAGCAGTTCTTC. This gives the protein CSVEGGGHEQFF.

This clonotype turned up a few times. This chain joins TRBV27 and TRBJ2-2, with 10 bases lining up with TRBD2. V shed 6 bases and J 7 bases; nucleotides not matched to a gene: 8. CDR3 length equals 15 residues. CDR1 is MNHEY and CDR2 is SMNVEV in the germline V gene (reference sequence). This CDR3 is CASSPSGSFGGELFF. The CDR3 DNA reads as TGTGCCAGCAGCCCTAGCGGGAGTTTCGGCGGGGAGCTGTTTTTT.

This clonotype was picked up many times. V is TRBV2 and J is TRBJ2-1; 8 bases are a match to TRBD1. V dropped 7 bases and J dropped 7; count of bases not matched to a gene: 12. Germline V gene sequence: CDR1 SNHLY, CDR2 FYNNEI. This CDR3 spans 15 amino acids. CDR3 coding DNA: TGTGCCAGCACCGCCCTGACAGGGGCTTTGAATGAGCAGTTCTTC. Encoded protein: CASTALTGALNEQFF.

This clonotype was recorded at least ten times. CDR3 in amino acids: CASSPGGTGTSHEQYF. The CDR3 region has the DNA TGCGCCAGCAGCCCGGGAGGTACAGGGACATCCCACGAGCAGTACTTC. V usage is TRBV5-1 and J usage is TRBJ2-7; tentative D call: TRBD2 (7 bases). Trimming removed 4 bases from V and 5 bases from J, with 22 bases in between. The V gene's germline CDR1 is SGHRS and CDR2 YFSETQ. This CDR3 comprises 16 residues.

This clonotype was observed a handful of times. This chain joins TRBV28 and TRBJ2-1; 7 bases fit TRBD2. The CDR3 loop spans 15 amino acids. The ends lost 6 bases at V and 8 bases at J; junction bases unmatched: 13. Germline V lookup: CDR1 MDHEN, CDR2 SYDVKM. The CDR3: CASSHMGGRGDEQFF. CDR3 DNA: TGTGCCAGCAGCCACATGGGCGGGAGAGGCGATGAGCAGTTCTTC.

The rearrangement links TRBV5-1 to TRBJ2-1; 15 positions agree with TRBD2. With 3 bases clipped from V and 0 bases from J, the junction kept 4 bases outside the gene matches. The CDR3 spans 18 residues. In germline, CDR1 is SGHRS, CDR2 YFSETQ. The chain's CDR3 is CASSSGLAGGFSYNEQFF. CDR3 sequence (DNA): TGCGCCAGCAGCTCCGGACTAGCGGGAGGGTTCTCCTACAATGAGCAGTTCTTC.

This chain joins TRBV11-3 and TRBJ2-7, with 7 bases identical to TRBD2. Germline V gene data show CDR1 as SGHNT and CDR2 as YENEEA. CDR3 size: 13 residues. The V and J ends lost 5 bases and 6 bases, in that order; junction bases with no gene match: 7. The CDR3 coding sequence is TGTGCCAGCAGCACCCAGGGAGGGGTCGAGCAGTACTTC. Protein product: CASSTQGGVEQYF.

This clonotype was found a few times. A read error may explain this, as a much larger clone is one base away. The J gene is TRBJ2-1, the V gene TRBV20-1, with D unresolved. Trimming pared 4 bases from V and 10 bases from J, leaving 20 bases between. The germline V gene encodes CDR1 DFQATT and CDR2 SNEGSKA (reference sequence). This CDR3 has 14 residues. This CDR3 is CSAKGTTYPREQFF. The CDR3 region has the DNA TGCAGTGCTAAGGGCACAACCTATCCGAGGGAGCAGTTCTTC.

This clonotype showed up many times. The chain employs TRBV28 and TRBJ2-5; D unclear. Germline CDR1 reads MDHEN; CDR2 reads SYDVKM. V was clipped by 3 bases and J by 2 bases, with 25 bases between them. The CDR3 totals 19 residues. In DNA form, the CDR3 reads TGTGCCAGCAGTTTGTCCCGCGCCGGCACACCACCGATTCAAGAGACCCAGTACTTC. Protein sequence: CASSLSRAGTPPIQETQYF.

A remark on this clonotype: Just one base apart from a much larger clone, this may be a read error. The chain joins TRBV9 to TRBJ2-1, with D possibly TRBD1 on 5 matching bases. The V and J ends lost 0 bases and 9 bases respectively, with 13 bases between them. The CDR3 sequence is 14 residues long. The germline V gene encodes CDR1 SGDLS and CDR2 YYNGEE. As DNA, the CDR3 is TGTGCCAGCAGCGTAGGATTGGATAGGGGTGAGCAGTTCTTC. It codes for CASSVGLDRGEQFF.

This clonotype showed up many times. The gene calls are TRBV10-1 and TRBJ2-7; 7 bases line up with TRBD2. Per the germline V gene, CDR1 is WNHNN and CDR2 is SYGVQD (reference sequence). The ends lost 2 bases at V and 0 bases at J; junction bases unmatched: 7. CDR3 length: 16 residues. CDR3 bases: TGCGCCAGCAGTGAGGGGTCGGGGGGTCTCTCCTACGAGCAGTACTTC. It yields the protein CASSEGSGGLSYEQYF.

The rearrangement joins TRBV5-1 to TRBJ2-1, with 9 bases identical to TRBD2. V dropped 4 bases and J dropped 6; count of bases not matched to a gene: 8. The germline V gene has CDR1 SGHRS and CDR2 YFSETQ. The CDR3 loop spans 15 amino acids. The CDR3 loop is CASSIVAGAVNEQFF. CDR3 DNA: TGCGCCAGCAGCATTGTAGCGGGAGCGGTCAATGAGCAGTTCTTC.

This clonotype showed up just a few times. The CDR3 region is CASSLDRGQAGELFF. Written as DNA, the CDR3 is TGTGCCAGCAGCTTGGACAGGGGGCAGGCCGGGGAGCTGTTTTTT. V and J are TRBV28 and TRBJ2-2; 11 positions agree with TRBD1. This CDR3 is built from 15 residues. V trimming: 6 bases; J trimming: 6 bases; junction bases outside the gene matches: 6. Germline V gene sequence: CDR1 MDHEN, CDR2 SYDVKM.

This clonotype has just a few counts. Here the CDR3 reads CASSYEREGRNEQFF. CDR3 sequence (DNA): TGTGCCAGCAGTTACGAGAGGGAGGGCCGTAATGAGCAGTTCTTC. V is TRBV6-5 and J is TRBJ2-1, with 7 bases identical to TRBD2. The CDR3 sequence is 15 residues long. Germline CDR1 MNHEY, CDR2 SVGAGI. V dropped 2 bases and J dropped 7; count of bases not matched to a gene: 8.

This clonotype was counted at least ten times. CDR3 protein: CASSSDSYTEAFF. The CDR3 nucleotides are TGTGCCAGCAGCTCGGACAGTTACACTGAAGCTTTCTTT. V gene TRBV28 combines with J gene TRBJ1-1; tentatively, D is TRBD1 (6 bases). V was pared by 6 bases and J by 3 bases, with 11 bases between. The CDR3 is 13 amino acids. Germline assignment: CDR1 MDHEN and CDR2 SYDVKM.

The CDR3 loop reads CASSSGGRQETQYF. The CDR3 DNA reads as TGTGCCAGCAGCTCGGGGGGTAGGCAAGAGACCCAGTACTTC. The V call is TRBV5-4, the J call TRBJ2-5; 7 nucleotides line up with TRBD2. The J segment lost 2 bases and the V segment lost 3 bases, leaving 4 bases of the junction unmatched. The CDR3 is 14 residues long. From germline, CDR1 is SGHNT and CDR2 YYREEE (reference sequence).

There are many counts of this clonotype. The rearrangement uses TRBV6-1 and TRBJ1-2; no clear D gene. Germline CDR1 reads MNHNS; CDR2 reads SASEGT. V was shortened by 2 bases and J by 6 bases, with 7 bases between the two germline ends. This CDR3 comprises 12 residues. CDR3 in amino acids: CASSENVDGYTF. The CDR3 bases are TGTGCCAGCAGTGAAAATGTGGATGGCTACACCTTC.

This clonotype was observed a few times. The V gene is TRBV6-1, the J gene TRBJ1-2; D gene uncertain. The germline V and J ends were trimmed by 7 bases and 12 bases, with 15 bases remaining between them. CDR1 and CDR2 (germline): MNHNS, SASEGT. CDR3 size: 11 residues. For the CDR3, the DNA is TGTGCCAGCACCAACGGCGGTGTGGACACCTTC. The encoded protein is CASTNGGVDTF.